This T cell receptor (beta chain) was observed in a study of regulatory T cells in long-lasting Graves disease (dated by TCRdb to the early 2020s). Notes on the research overall: In the newly diagnosed Graves' disease group, patients had been taking antithyroid drugs for less than 3 months. Persistent Graves' disease patients were compared with newly diagnosed Graves' disease patients by peripheral blood TCR sequencing and RNA sequencing. The study was conducted in China and was registered as a clinical trial. A total of some 35 samples underwent TCR sequencing: around 13 from persistent and around 20 from newly diagnosed Graves' disease patients.

Study-wide findings and limitations: Preferential use of TRBV28, TRBJ1-2 and TRBJ2-5 was observed in persistent disease, whereas TRBV20-1 and TRBJ2-1 were favored in newly diagnosed disease. Only the TCR beta chain was sequenced and analyzed. Lower TCR Shannon entropy and fewer highly expanded clones were observed in persistent Graves' disease patients than in newly diagnosed patients, which suggested clonal expansion. The authors acknowledged the small sample size as a limitation that may reduce accuracy. Patients with persistent disease shared more public clonotypes (over 2,500) than newly diagnosed patients did (966). Because the primary lesion, thyroid tissue, could not be accessed, the study looked at peripheral blood alone.

The library relied on multiplex PCR. The data were produced on an Illumina HiSeq 4000. To build TCR beta libraries, CDR3 regions were amplified by Arm-PCR using iRepertoire HTBI primers. PCR products were gel purified before sequencing. In the paper's pipeline: Gene usage analysis of CDR3 amino acid clonotypes relied on the 62 TRBV and about 13 TRBJ segments identified across samples. COPE and FqMerger were used to merge filtered high-quality paired reads into contigs. BLAST was used to align contigs to the IMGT TRBV, TRBD and TRBJ reference genes, and CDR3 was defined following IMGT. Clonotypes above 0.1% frequency were classified as highly expanded clones. Shannon entropy was used to measure repertoire diversity, and the Gini coefficient was used to measure V-J evenness. Clonotypes shared by more than one individual were considered public. TCRdb reworked the public reads: Q25 trimming with fastp, MiXCR clone assembly, productive beta chains retained. Every entry covers one CDR3 protein and lists the most common genes and DNA from its rows. The V and J calls were determined by TCRdb, not by the authors. For this sample the table gives roughly 610,000 distinct CDR3 sequences, of which around 15% were detected only once. The top ten hold about 11% of the sample.

Ten or more counts support this clonotype. Its antigen is still unknown. Base qualities are not at hand, and no much larger clone is one base apart. The time point label for this specimen denotes: newly diagnosed GD, antithyroid drugs for less than 3 months. For both TCR sequencing and RNA sequencing, RNA was extracted from PBMCs using TRIzol. The diagnosis of Graves' disease followed American Thyroid Association guidelines. The patients came from an endocrinology department in Xi'an, China. Each patient gave about 9.1 milliliters of peripheral blood, collected in an EDTA anticoagulant tube. Ficoll Paque Plus density gradient separation was used to isolate PBMCs, and no further T cell sorting was done. An Agilent 2100 Bioanalyzer and agarose gel were used to assess RNA quality, and a NanoDrop 2000 was used to measure RNA concentration. The germline ends are 8 bases apart after V is trimmed by 4 bases and J by 5 bases. The CDR3 spans 11 residues, from the cysteine through the phenylalanine. Just CDR3 DNA is preserved here, 33 bases in frame from base 1. CDR1 GTSNPN and CDR2 SVGIG were looked up in the germline V gene (reference sequence).

The same sample was also used in a study of T cells in Graves' hyperthyroidism and ophthalmopathy. Looking at the second paper: Stable Graves' hyperthyroidism was defined as no progression to ophthalmopathy during 18 months of follow-up. The hyperthyroidism patients were between 18 and 65 years old and newly diagnosed, with a disease duration of less than 2 months. Any patient with an uncontrolled infection, another autoimmune disease, pregnancy or lactation was excluded. Diagnoses were established on the basis of clinical symptoms, serum thyroxine and TRAb, thyroid ultrasound, and orbital computed tomography. A first-round RT-PCR of the TCR CDR3 used the HTBI primer set with the Qiagen OneStep RT-PCR kit. Most expanded thyroid clonotypes (frequency above 0.001) were also found in blood, which suggests that blood repertoires may mirror thyroid immune responses. A model built on a 13 V-J signature distinguished ophthalmopathy from stable hyperthyroidism, reaching roughly 88% sensitivity and 81.08% specificity in cross-validation and 80%/75% in testing. In validation, the model predicted progression to ophthalmopathy a median of roughly 6.5 months before onset, with approximately 71% sensitivity and roughly 73% specificity. To identify TCR V-J signatures that set the groups apart, the researchers used a discovery cohort of 100 patients, made up of around 42 with Graves' ophthalmopathy and 55 to 65 with stable Graves' hyperthyroidism. An independent validation cohort of around 19 hyperthyroidism patients and about 16 patients who later progressed to ophthalmopathy tested prospective prediction of ophthalmopathy. The 95 to 100 discovery patients were randomly divided into training and test sets at a 7:3 ratio. In addition, the study compared T-cell repertoires in thyroid tissue and in blood from about 6 Graves' hyperthyroidism patients. Following sampling, methimazole starting at 30 mg daily was given to hyperthyroidism patients, and high-dose intravenous methylprednisolone was given to ophthalmopathy patients. Libraries were constructed in a second round of multiplex PCR, after which size selection and purification were carried out. The libraries were sequenced on an Illumina HiSeq2000 using paired-end 100 bp reads. SOAPnuke was used to process the raw data, removing reads that contained adapters or uncalled bases, had a mean Phred below 15, or lacked an exact match to the constant primer or identifier. COPE v1.2.5 was used to merge high-quality paired reads, and clonotypes were defined as unique nucleotide sequences. MiTCR v1.1 was used to align the clonotypes against IMGT TRBV, TRBD and TRBJ reference segments. The analysis included only V-J combinations with a frequency above 0.0001, which together covered 99% to 99.2% of the repertoires. A TCS score was defined as the ratio between F50 (clonal expansion) and ExV (chaos), using BLOSUM62-based TCRdist between CDR3 peptides within each V-J. Welch's t-statistics and random forest reduced approximately 520 V-J features to 10 to 15, which were used in a naive Bayes classifier (R e1071). Sample size was not statistically predetermined, and investigators were not blinded to group allocation. TCR Vbeta CDR3 sequencing of 135 peripheral blood samples (roughly 43 ophthalmopathy, 75 hyperthyroidism and approximately 17 progressor patients) is reported in the paper.

This TCR was recovered from a man between 18 and 35 years old with Graves disease. Donor details come from another sample of the same person, matched by shared clones. The chain couples TRBV30 to TRBJ1-1, with no confident D gene call. The sequenced sample was peripheral blood mononuclear cells (PBMCs), obtained at new diagnosis, from a patient treated with antithyroid drugs. The CDR3 loop reads CAWNQKTEAFF. The bases read TGTGCCTGGAATCAGAAGACTGAAGCTTTCTTT.